This T cell receptor beta chain was documented in a study of T cell responses to AZD1222 COVID-19 vaccine. The study, taken as a whole, reports: Distributed over spike, vaccine-associated CD4 TCRs predominated at 160-218 and 743-854. In a largely white British group with more females than males, clonal diversity was possibly underestimated.

A note on this clone: Antigen unknown.

Clones were sequenced by immunoSEQ multiplex PCR, and TCRdb holds only the in-frame ones, with some missing. The data contain around 91,000 clones, about 88% of them singletons. The receptor was derived from an adult in good health. The sequences come from peripheral blood, collected on day 0 of AZD1222 vaccination.

CDR3 bases: TGCAGTGCTAGTAGTGCAGGGACCTCGCGCAGCCCCTACGAGCAGTACTTC. Its translation: CSASSAGTSRSPYEQYF. The chain couples TRBV20-1 to TRBJ2-7, with D possibly being TRBD1 or TRBD2 (5 bases each). Trimming left V 3 bases short and J 2 bases short, with 23 bases between. CDR3 length equals 17 residues. Germline V gene lookup returns CDR1 DFQATT and CDR2 SNEGSKA (reference sequence).